The sequence of this T cell receptor beta chain was determined in a study of shared clonotypes between healthy human individuals. Clones were sequenced by immunoSEQ multiplex PCR, and TCRdb holds only the in-frame ones, with some missing. The table shows 950,000 to 1,300,000 clones, with 75% occurring only once. The CDR3 runs to 19 residues. General study points: Depth of sequencing was expected to influence donor clonotype sharing.

With regard to this clone: What it binds is not known.

Caucasian adults living in Nashville, Tennessee, provided all samples. The sequencing sample was made of memory CD4+ T cells sorted from blood. Subset indicated: CD45RA-negative fraction. The chain has TRBV21-1 and TRBJ2-7. TRBV21-1 is listed as a pseudogene. The TCR was taken from a man in his late teens or twenties in good health. CDR3 sequence reads: CASSKSGTLSRRDSYEQYF. CDR3 DNA: TGTGCCAGCAGCAAATCCGGGACGCTCTCCCGAAGGGACTCCTACGAGCAGTACTTC.